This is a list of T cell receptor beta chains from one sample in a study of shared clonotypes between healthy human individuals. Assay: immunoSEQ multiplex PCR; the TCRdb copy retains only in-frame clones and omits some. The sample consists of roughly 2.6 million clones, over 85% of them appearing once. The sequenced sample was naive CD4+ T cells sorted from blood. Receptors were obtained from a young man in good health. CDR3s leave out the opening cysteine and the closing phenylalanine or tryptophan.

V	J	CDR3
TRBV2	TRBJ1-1	AIHRFSAF
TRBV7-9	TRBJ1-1	ASSKPQLLEAF
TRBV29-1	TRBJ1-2	SAGQGGGYT
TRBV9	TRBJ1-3	ASSRYGKKGGNTIY
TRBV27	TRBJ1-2	ASSPRQGNYGYT
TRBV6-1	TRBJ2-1	ASSEALVGDEQF
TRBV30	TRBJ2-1	AWSGGAYNEQF
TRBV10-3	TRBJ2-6	ATRSGSPGSGANVLT
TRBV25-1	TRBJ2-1	ASSEGGRGNEQF
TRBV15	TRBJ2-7	ATSRDMAERTRWYEQY
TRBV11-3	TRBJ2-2	ASSLQGANTGELF
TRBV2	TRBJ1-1	ATSGTTEAF
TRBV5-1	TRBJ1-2	ASSLEPGHTYGYT
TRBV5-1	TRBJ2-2	ASSLELVTSGSRGGELF
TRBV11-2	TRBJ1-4	ASSTNRGEKLF
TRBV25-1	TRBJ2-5	ASSVQGETQY
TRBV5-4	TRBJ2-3	ASSHVGRLAGGTDTQY
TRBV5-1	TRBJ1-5	ASSFDGPPQH
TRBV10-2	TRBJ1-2	ASSEANYGYT
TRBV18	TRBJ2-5	ASSRTEQETQY